Listed below are T cell receptor beta chains from one sample, sequenced in a study of blood T cell repertoires in COVID-19. The protocol was immunoSEQ multiplex PCR, while the TCRdb copy is restricted to in-frame clones and leaves out a portion. This sample has around 260,000 clones, with around 90% found just once. The sequenced sample was peripheral blood. These TCRs come from a human donor in a cohort sampled during active COVID-19. CDR3s include the opening cysteine and the closing phenylalanine or tryptophan. D genes are given only for firm matches. Part of the rows lack a size; the others show once, few, many or a class for expanded clones.

cdr3_aa: CAISVQGRDNEQFF
cdr3_nt: TGTGCCATCAGTGTTCAGGGAAGGGACAATGAGCAGTTCTTC
d_call: NA
clone_size: NA
v_call: TRBV10-3
j_call: TRBJ2-1

cdr3_aa: CASSSLAGTDTQYF
cdr3_nt: TGTGCCAGTAGTTCGCTAGCGGGGACCGATACGCAGTATTTT
d_call: TRBD2
clone_size: NA
v_call: TRBV19
j_call: TRBJ2-3

cdr3_aa: CAAQRDKSYEQYF
cdr3_nt: TGTGCCGCCCAGCGGGACAAGTCCTACGAGCAGTACTTC
d_call: NA
clone_size: NA
v_call: TRBV30
j_call: TRBJ2-7

cdr3_aa: CASSPPSRVGGYTF
cdr3_nt: TGTGCCAGCAGCCCTCCTAGCCGAGTGGGAGGCTACACCTTC
d_call: NA
clone_size: once
v_call: TRBV6-2/TRBV6-3
j_call: TRBJ1-2

cdr3_aa: CASSPGGGNTEAFF
cdr3_nt: TGCGCCAGCAGCCCTGGAGGAGGGAACACTGAAGCTTTCTTT
d_call: NA
clone_size: once
v_call: TRBV5-1
j_call: TRBJ1-1

cdr3_aa: CASSPTAMNTEAFF
cdr3_nt: TGTGCCAGCTCACCGACAGCCATGAACACTGAAGCTTTCTTT
d_call: NA
clone_size: NA
v_call: TRBV18
j_call: TRBJ1-1

cdr3_aa: CSASWGGIWAQNTEAFF
cdr3_nt: TGCAGTGCTAGTTGGGGGGGGATATGGGCCCAGAACACTGAAGCTTTCTTT
d_call: NA
clone_size: NA
v_call: TRBV20-1
j_call: TRBJ1-1

cdr3_aa: CAWTRTGGEAFF
cdr3_nt: TGTGCCTGGACCCGCACCGGGGGAGAAGCTTTCTTT
d_call: NA
clone_size: NA
v_call: TRBV30
j_call: TRBJ1-1

cdr3_aa: CASTRLGDTQYF
cdr3_nt: TGTGCCAGCACCAGGCTTGGGGATACGCAGTATTTT
d_call: NA
clone_size: NA
v_call: TRBV5-4
j_call: TRBJ2-3

cdr3_aa: CASSPGQLSNQPQHF
cdr3_nt: TGTGCCAGCAGCCCGGGACAACTTAGCAATCAGCCCCAGCATTTT
d_call: NA
clone_size: NA
v_call: TRBV5-8
j_call: TRBJ1-5

cdr3_aa: CASSIDGTSVGNEQFF
cdr3_nt: TGTGCCAGTAGTATAGACGGGACTAGCGTAGGGAATGAGCAGTTCTTC
d_call: TRBD2
clone_size: NA
v_call: TRBV19
j_call: TRBJ2-1

cdr3_aa: CASSPMGQGYYGYTF
cdr3_nt: TGTGCCAGCAGCCCTATGGGACAGGGATACTATGGCTACACCTTC
d_call: TRBD1
clone_size: once
v_call: TRBV3-1/TRBV3-2
j_call: TRBJ1-2

cdr3_aa: CATSRDQGGIEQFF
cdr3_nt: TGTGCCACCAGCAGAGATCAGGGGGGTATCGAGCAGTTCTTC
d_call: NA
clone_size: NA
v_call: TRBV15
j_call: TRBJ2-1

cdr3_aa: CASSQAGGAGYTF
cdr3_nt: TGCGCCAGCAGCCAAGCAGGGGGCGCGGGCTACACCTTC
d_call: TRBD1
clone_size: NA
v_call: TRBV4-1
j_call: TRBJ1-2